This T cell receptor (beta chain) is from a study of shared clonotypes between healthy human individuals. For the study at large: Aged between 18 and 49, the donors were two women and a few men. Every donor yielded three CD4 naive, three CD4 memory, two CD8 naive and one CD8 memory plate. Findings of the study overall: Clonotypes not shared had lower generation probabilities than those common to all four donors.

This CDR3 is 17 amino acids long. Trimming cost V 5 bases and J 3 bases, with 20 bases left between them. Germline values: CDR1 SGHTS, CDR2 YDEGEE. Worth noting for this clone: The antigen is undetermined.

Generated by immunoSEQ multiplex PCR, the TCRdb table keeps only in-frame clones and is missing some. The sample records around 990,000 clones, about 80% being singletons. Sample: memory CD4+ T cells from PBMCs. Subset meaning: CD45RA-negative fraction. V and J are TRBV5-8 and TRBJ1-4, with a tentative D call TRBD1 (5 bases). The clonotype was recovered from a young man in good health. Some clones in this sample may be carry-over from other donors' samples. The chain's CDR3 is CASRPGLGALANEKLFF. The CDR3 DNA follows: TGTGCCAGCAGGCCGGGCCTCGGGGCGCTGGCTAATGAAAAACTGTTTTTT.